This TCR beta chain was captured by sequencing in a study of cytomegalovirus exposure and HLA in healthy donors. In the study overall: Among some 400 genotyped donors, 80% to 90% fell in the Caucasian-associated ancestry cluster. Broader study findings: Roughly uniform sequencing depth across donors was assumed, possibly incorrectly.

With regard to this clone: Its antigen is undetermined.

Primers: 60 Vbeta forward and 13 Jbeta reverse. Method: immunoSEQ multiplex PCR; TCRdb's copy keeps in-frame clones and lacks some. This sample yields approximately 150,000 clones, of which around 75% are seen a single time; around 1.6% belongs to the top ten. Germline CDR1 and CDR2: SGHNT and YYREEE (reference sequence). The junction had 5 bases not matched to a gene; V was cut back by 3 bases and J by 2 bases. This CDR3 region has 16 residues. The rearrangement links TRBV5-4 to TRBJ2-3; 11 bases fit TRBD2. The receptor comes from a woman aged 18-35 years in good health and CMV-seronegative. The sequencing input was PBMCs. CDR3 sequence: CASSYLAGGVTDTQYF. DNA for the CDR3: TGTGCCAGCAGCTACTTAGCGGGAGGGGTCACAGATACGCAGTATTTT.